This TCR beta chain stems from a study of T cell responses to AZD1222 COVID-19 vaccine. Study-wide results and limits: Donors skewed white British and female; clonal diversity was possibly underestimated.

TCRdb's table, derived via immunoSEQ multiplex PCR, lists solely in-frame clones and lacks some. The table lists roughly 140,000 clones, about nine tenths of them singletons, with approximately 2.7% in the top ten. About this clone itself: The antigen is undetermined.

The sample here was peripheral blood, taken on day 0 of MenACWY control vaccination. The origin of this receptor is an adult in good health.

The CDR3 DNA sequence: TGTGCCAGCTCACCGGCACTAGCGGGGGCTAGGGAGACCCAGTACTTC. It translates to CASSPALAGARETQYF. This chain uses TRBV18 with TRBJ2-5; TRBD2 agrees at 11 bases. Germline V gene sequence: CDR1 KGHSH, CDR2 LQKENI. V was pared by 3 bases and J by 5 bases, with 8 bases of the junction left unmatched. This CDR3 is 16 amino acids long.